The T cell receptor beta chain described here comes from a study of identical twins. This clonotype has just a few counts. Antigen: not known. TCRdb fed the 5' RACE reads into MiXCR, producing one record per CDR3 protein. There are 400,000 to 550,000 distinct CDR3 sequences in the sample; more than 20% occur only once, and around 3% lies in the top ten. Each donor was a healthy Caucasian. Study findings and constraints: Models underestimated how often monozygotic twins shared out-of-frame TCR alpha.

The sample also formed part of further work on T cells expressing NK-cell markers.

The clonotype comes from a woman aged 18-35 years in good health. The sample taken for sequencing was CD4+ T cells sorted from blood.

The CDR3 region is CSAIQGAPTETQYF. The CDR3 DNA sequence: TGCAGTGCCATCCAGGGGGCACCTACAGAGACCCAGTACTTC. The genes are TRBV20-1 and TRBJ2-5, with 8 bases that match TRBD1. Germline V gene lookup returns CDR1 DFQATT and CDR2 SNEGSKA (reference sequence). This CDR3 region has 14 residues. V trimming: 6 bases; J trimming: 4 bases; junction bases outside the gene matches: 10.